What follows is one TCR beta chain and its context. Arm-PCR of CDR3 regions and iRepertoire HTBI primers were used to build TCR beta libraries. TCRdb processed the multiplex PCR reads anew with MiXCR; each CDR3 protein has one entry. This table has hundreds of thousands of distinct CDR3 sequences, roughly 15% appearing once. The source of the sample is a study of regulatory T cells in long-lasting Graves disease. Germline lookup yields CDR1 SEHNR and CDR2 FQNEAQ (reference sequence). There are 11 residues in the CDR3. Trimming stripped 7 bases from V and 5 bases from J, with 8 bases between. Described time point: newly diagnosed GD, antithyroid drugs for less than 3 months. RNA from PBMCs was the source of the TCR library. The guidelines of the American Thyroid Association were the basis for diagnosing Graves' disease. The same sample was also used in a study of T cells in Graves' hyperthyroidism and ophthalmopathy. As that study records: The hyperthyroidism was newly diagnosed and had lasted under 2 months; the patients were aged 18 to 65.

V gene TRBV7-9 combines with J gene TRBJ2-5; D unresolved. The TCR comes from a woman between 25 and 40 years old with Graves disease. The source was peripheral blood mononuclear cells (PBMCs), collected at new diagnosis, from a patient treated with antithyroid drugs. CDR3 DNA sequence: TGTGCCAGCACCATTGGGGAGACCCAGTACTTC. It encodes CASTIGETQYF.